This T cell receptor (beta chain) was retrieved from a study of cytomegalovirus exposure and HLA in healthy donors. Broader study findings: In a later analysis, first-cohort TCR clusters were found to tend to co-occur in the approximately 120 validation repertoires.

TCRdb's table, derived via immunoSEQ multiplex PCR, lists solely in-frame clones and lacks some. In the table there are more than 90,000 clones, about nine tenths of which are singletons. As regards this clone: No antigen is known for it.

The CDR3 is 14 residues long. The V gene's germline CDR1 is SGHVS and CDR2 FNYEAQ. V lost 7 bases, J lost 6 bases, and 8 bases stayed unmatched. The receptor was isolated from a man between 18 and 29 years old in good health and CMV-seropositive. Sequenced input: PBMCs. The chain is built from TRBV7-6 and TRBJ2-3; 9 nucleotides agree with TRBD2. The CDR3 region has the DNA TGTGCCAGCAAACCCATTCTAGCGGGGGATACGCAGTATTTT. This encodes CASKPILAGDTQYF.